One sample yielded the 28 T cell receptor beta chains listed below, sequenced in a study of cytomegalovirus exposure and HLA in healthy donors. The PCR used 60 Vbeta and 13 Jbeta primers. Method: immunoSEQ multiplex PCR; TCRdb's copy keeps in-frame clones and lacks some. This table holds 90,000 to 95,000 clones, roughly 80% found once. Sequencing was performed on PBMCs. The source of these receptors is a girl aged 2-10 years in good health and CMV-seropositive.

The chain carries TRBV29-1 and TRBJ2-7, with 12 bases identical to TRBD2. The germline V gene encodes CDR1 SQVTM and CDR2 ANQGSEA. The length of the CDR3 is 18 residues. Unmatched junction bases numbered 13, after V lost 4 bases and J lost 0 bases. CDR3 sequence: CSVANRPGTSGRSYEQYF. The CDR3 DNA reads as TGCAGCGTTGCGAATCGCCCCGGGACTAGCGGGCGCTCCTACGAGCAGTACTTC.

The V call is TRBV5-1, the J call TRBJ2-3, with D perhaps TRBD2 (6 bases). Trimming left V 4 bases short and J 9 bases short, with 21 bases between. The germline V gene encodes CDR1 SGHRS and CDR2 YFSETQ. This CDR3 comprises 15 residues. The CDR3 DNA follows: TGCGCCAGCAGCGCGACCGGGACTGAACTAGGCACGCAGTATTTT. It translates to CASSATGTELGTQYF.

This chain connects TRBV6-1 to TRBJ1-5; no firm D call. From germline, CDR1 is MNHNS and CDR2 SASEGT. With 7 bases removed from V and 6 bases from J, the gap between germline ends came to 13 bases. The CDR3 spans 13 residues. CDR3 coding DNA: TGTGCCAGCAATCTCGATCCGCGTCAGCCCCAGCATTTT. Translation: CASNLDPRQPQHF.

The chain links TRBV6-5 to TRBJ1-1; D remains ambiguous. The CDR3 consists of 15 residues. V dropped 0 bases and J dropped 1 base, with 9 bases sitting between them. Per germline, CDR1 MNHEY and CDR2 SVGAGI. The CDR3 sequence: CASSYSYSRNTEAFF. The CDR3 DNA sequence: TGTGCCAGCAGTTACTCTTACAGCAGGAACACTGAAGCTTTCTTT.

The J gene is TRBJ2-1, the V gene TRBV7-2, with 10 bases lining up with TRBD2. V lost 5 bases, J lost 7 bases, and 14 bases stayed unmatched. Per germline, CDR1 SGHTA and CDR2 FQGNSA. The CDR3 contains 17 residues. The CDR3 DNA reads TGTGCCAGCAGCGGTAGACGAAGCGGGAGGGCGGGAAATGAGCAGTTCTTC. This encodes CASSGRRSGRAGNEQFF.

The rearrangement joins TRBV19 to TRBJ1-3; no definite D call. The CDR3 is made up of 15 amino acids. CDR1 and CDR2 from the germline V gene are LNHDA and SQIVND (reference sequence). V gave up 5 bases and J gave up 4 bases, with 15 bases separating them. CDR3 nucleotides: TGTGCCAGTAGTCCTCACTCCTCCGCCGGAAACACCATATATTTT. Translating it yields CASSPHSSAGNTIYF. Full variable domain (missing parts from reference TRBV19 and TRBJ1-3): DGGITQSPKYLFRKEGQNVTLSCEQNLNHDAMYWYRQDPGQGLRLIYYSQIVNDFQKGDIAEGYSVSREKKESFPLTVTSAQKNPTAFYLCASSPHSSAGNTIYFGEGSWLTVV.

The chain is built from TRBV10-3 and TRBJ2-7; a weak D match, TRBD1 (5 bases). This CDR3 is built from 13 residues. Germline loops: CDR1 ENHRY, CDR2 SYGVKD. V lost 10 bases and J lost 0, with 13 bases in between. DNA for the CDR3: TGTGCCACCCAGGGTTCCCTCTCCTACGAGCAGTACTTC. Protein: CATQGSLSYEQYF.

For this clone: One junction end does not reproduce the germline sequence, and a read error may be involved. The genes are TRBV7-7 and TRBJ2-7, with 9 bases fitting TRBD2. Germline values: CDR1 SSHAT, CDR2 FNYEAQ (reference sequence). The CDR3 runs 15 residues. The CDR3 here is CASSLRAGGGDEQYF. CDR3 nucleotide sequence: TGTGCTAGCAGCCTTCGAGCGGGAGGAGGTGACGAGCAGTACTTC. The whole variable domain, remainder taken from reference TRBV7-7 and TRBJ2-7, is GAGVSQSPRYKVTKRGQDVTLRCDPISSHATLYWYQQALGQGPEFLTYFNYEAQPDKSGLPSDRFSAERPEGSISTLTIQRTEQRDSAMYRCASSLRAGGGDEQYFGPGTRLTVT.

This clone was seen a single time. This sequence joins TRBV1 and TRBJ1-1. TRBV1 is deemed a pseudogene. The CDR3 loop spans 18 amino acids. DNA for the CDR3: TGCACCAGCAGCCAATTAGGAGGGGAGAGGACTGCGAACACTGAAGCTTTCTTT. Protein sequence: CTSSQLGGERTANTEAFF.

This chain connects TRBV9 to TRBJ2-7; 7 nucleotides align to TRBD2. The V segment lost 3 bases and the J segment 5 bases; nucleotides outside the gene matches: 11. Germline assignment: CDR1 SGDLS and CDR2 YYNGEE. The CDR3 is made up of 15 amino acids. CDR3 in amino acids: CASSARGGVANEQYF. The CDR3 coding sequence is TGTGCCAGCAGCGCCCGGGGAGGGGTTGCGAACGAGCAGTACTTC.

This clone has only a few counts. This sequence joins TRBV15 and TRBJ2-7, with 9 bases aligning to TRBD1. CDR3 length equals 16 residues. The V gene end was trimmed by 5 bases and the J gene end by 0 bases; junction bases not matched to a gene: 8. Germline assignment: CDR1 LNHNV and CDR2 YYDKDF (reference sequence). The CDR3 is CATSAPRDRASYEQYF. The CDR3 region has the DNA TGTGCCACCAGCGCGCCCCGGGACAGGGCCTCCTACGAGCAGTACTTC.

This chain joins TRBV14 and TRBJ2-5, with D possibly TRBD2 on 5 matching bases. Germline lookup yields CDR1 SGHDN and CDR2 FVKESK. Trimming stripped 3 bases from V and 1 base from J, with 21 bases between. This CDR3 spans 18 amino acids. CDR3 nucleotides: TGTGCCAGCAGCCACTTTCCCGGGCCGGGGATCGGCCAAGAGACCCAGTACTTC. Its translation is CASSHFPGPGIGQETQYF.

The chain joins TRBV19 to TRBJ2-5; tentatively, D is TRBD2 (5 bases). CDR1 LNHDA and CDR2 SQIVND come from the germline V gene (reference sequence). CDR3 size: 13 residues. Trimming left V 3 bases short and J 4 bases short, with 9 bases between. CDR3 amino acids: CASSMSGRETQYF. The CDR3 DNA reads as TGTGCCAGTAGTATGAGTGGGAGAGAGACCCAGTACTTC.

The chain recombines TRBV19 with TRBJ2-5; no clear D gene. This CDR3 spans 13 amino acids. V lost 6 bases and J lost 4, with 12 bases in between. Germline CDR1 reads LNHDA; CDR2 reads SQIVND (reference sequence). CDR3 DNA sequence: TGTGCCAGTAGCAACAGATTCCGAGAGACCCAGTACTTC. Protein: CASSNRFRETQYF.

The chain has TRBV4-1 and TRBJ1-2, with D perhaps TRBD1 (5 bases). CDR1 and CDR2 (germline): MGHRA, YSYEKL. The V end lost 4 bases, the J end lost 7 bases, and 19 bases lay between the germline ends. CDR3 size: 15 residues. The CDR3 region is CASSRYPGGEFGYTF. Written as DNA, the CDR3 is TGCGCCAGCAGCCGTTACCCGGGGGGTGAGTTTGGCTACACCTTC.

A few counts support this clone. The rearrangement uses TRBV7-8 and TRBJ2-3; 7 positions agree with TRBD2. The CDR3 totals 16 residues. Germline V CDR1 and CDR2: SGHVS, FQNEAQ. Germline trimming cut 7 bases from V and 8 bases from J; bases unmatched to any gene: 18. CDR3 amino acids: CASTAMGRGSLVTQYF. The CDR3 DNA reads as TGTGCCAGCACCGCAATGGGGCGCGGGAGTCTGGTTACGCAGTATTTT.

J is TRBJ2-3 and V is TRBV7-9, with a tentative D call TRBD2 (6 bases). Germline assignment: CDR1 SEHNR and CDR2 FQNEAQ (reference sequence). This CDR3 spans 15 amino acids. Trimming took 3 bases from V and 1 from J, leaving 11 bases between them. The CDR3 loop is CASSLGGGRTDTQYF. The CDR3 bases are TGTGCCAGCAGCTTGGGGGGTGGCCGCACAGATACGCAGTATTTT.

This clone was observed a few times. The chain combines TRBV12-5 with TRBJ1-1; D might be TRBD1 (6 bases). From germline, CDR1 is LGHNT and CDR2 FRNRAP. The CDR3 is 13 residues long. The V and J ends lost 0 bases and 11 bases respectively, with 13 bases between them. In DNA, the CDR3 is TGTGCTAGTGGTTTGGTGACAACAGGGCGGGCTTTCTTT. Its translation is CASGLVTTGRAFF.

CDR3 nucleotides: TGTGCCAGCAGCTTAGATTTAGCGGGGGAAGAGACCCAGTACTTC. Amino acid sequence: CASSLDLAGEETQYF. V is TRBV7-8 and J is TRBJ2-5; 9 nucleotides match TRBD2. Germline V gives CDR1 SGHVS, CDR2 FQNEAQ. With V trimmed by 1 base and J by 3 bases, 3 bases remained unmatched. The CDR3 has 15 residues.

The rearrangement joins TRBV29-1 to TRBJ2-7; 11 bases agree with TRBD2. CDR3 length equals 12 residues. Germline CDR1 reads SQVTM; CDR2 reads ANQGSEA. J was trimmed by 4 bases and V by 5 bases; bases with no gene match: 1. The CDR3 here is CSVTSGSYEQYF. CDR3 nucleotide sequence: TGCAGCGTTACTAGCGGGAGTTACGAGCAGTACTTC.

CDR3 DNA sequence: TGTGCCAGCAGCTTAAGAGGTCTGCAGGGCCCCCTAACATACAATGAGCAGTTCTTC. Translating gives CASSLRGLQGPLTYNEQFF. The chain links TRBV7-9 to TRBJ2-1; D is possibly TRBD1 (5 bases). The V end was cut by 2 bases, the J end by 4 bases, with 24 bases between. In germline, CDR1 is SEHNR, CDR2 FQNEAQ (reference sequence). The length of the CDR3 is 19 residues.

The V and J genes are TRBV19 and TRBJ1-2, with 8 nucleotides matching TRBD1. After removal of 7 bases from V and 8 bases from J, the junction contained 15 bases not matched to a gene. Germline CDR1 reads LNHDA; CDR2 reads SQIVND (reference sequence). The CDR3 is 15 amino acids. This chain's CDR3 is CASNLADRALGGYTF. The CDR3 nucleotides read TGTGCCAGTAACCTCGCGGACAGGGCCCTAGGGGGCTACACCTTC.

The chain joins TRBV30 to TRBJ2-7; D is ambiguous. The CDR3 extends over 13 amino acids. The V and J ends lost 2 bases and 5 bases respectively, with 13 bases between them. Germline CDR1 is GTSNPN and CDR2 is SVGIG (reference sequence). CDR3 DNA sequence: TGTGCCTGGAGTCCCCACTATTTGGACGAGCAGTACTTC. Protein: CAWSPHYLDEQYF.

This clone was detected only a few times. Other DNA sequences from this sample encode an identical CDR3 as well. This chain uses TRBV6-1 with TRBJ2-5; 9 bases are shared with TRBD2. This CDR3 spans 15 amino acids. The V segment lost 2 bases and the J segment 1 base; nucleotides outside the gene matches: 2. Looked up from germline, CDR1 is MNHNS and CDR2 is SASEGT. CDR3 DNA sequence: TGTGCCAGCAGTGAACTAGCGGGAAGCCAAGAGACCCAGTACTTC. Amino acids: CASSELAGSQETQYF.

This chain uses TRBV15 with TRBJ1-5; 7 bases align to TRBD1. The germline gives CDR1 LNHNV, CDR2 YYDKDF (reference sequence). The CDR3 length is 15 residues. J was trimmed by 8 bases and V by 0 bases; bases with no gene match: 7. The CDR3 DNA is TGTGCCACCAGCAGAGATCTTGTCAGGGGGGAGCCCCAGCATTTT. This sequence encodes CATSRDLVRGEPQHF.

V and J are TRBV28 and TRBJ2-1; the match to TRBD2 covers 7 bases. The CDR3 has 17 amino acids. V shed 7 bases and J 9 bases; nucleotides not matched to a gene: 21. Germline lookup yields CDR1 MDHEN and CDR2 SYDVKM. The CDR3 sequence: CASTLRQAGVLFGEQFF. CDR3 DNA sequence: TGTGCCAGCACCCTAAGGCAGGCGGGAGTCTTATTTGGTGAGCAGTTCTTC.

This chain joins TRBV15 and TRBJ2-6; D may be TRBD1 (6 bases). Germline loops: CDR1 LNHNV, CDR2 YYDKDF (reference sequence). The ends were cut back, 5 bases at V and 0 bases at J, with 11 bases in the middle. CDR3 length equals 16 residues. CDR3 region: CATSPGAPSGANVLTF. The CDR3 DNA follows: TGTGCCACCAGCCCAGGGGCACCCTCTGGGGCCAACGTCCTGACTTTC.

The rearrangement uses TRBV19 and TRBJ1-3, with unresolved D. The CDR3 length is 13 residues. Germline lookup yields CDR1 LNHDA and CDR2 SQIVND (reference sequence). V was shortened by 10 bases and J by 2 bases, with 12 bases between the two germline ends. The CDR3 protein is CATCGPAGNTIYF. The CDR3 nucleotides read TGTGCCACCTGTGGGCCGGCTGGAAACACCATATATTTT.